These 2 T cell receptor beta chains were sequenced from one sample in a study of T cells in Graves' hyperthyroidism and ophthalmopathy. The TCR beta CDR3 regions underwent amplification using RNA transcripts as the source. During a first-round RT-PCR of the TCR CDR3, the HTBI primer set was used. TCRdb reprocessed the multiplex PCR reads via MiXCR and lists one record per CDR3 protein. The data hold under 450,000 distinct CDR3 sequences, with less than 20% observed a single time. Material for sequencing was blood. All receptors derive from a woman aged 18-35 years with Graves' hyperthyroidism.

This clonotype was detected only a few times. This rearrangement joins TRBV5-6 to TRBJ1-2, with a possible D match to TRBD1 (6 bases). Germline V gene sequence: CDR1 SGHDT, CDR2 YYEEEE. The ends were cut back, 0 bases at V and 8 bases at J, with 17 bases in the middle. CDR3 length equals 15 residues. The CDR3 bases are TGTGCCAGCAGCTTGGTGGGCAATACAGGGTCGGGCTACACCTTC. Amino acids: CASSLVGNTGSGYTF.

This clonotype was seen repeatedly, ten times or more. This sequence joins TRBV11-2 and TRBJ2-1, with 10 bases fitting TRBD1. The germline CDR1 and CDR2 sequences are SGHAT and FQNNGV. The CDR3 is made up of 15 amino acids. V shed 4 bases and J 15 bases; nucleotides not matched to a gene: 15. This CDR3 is CASSSSGQGYSHRFF. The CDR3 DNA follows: TGTGCCAGCAGCTCCTCGGGACAGGGGTATTCGCACAGGTTCTTC.